This T cell receptor beta chain was identified during a study of T-cell memory formation after mild COVID-19. The ends lost 2 bases at V and 6 bases at J; junction bases unmatched: 9. Germline-derived CDR1 and CDR2 are MNHEY and SMNVEV (reference sequence). CDR3 size: 16 residues. From the 5' RACE reads, TCRdb called clonotypes with MiXCR, one entry per CDR3 protein. The sample lists about 180,000 distinct CDR3 sequences, roughly 16% occurring once. This clonotype was counted many times. Sequencing was done on a sample of PBMCs or a T cell subset sorted from them (not recorded which). This TCR was sampled from an adult woman who had mild COVID-19 (a few samples of this study predate the infection). Cell type and time point are not known. This chain links TRBV27 with TRBJ2-2, with 7 nucleotides matching TRBD2. This CDR3 is CASSLRASGGSGELFF. The CDR3 DNA is TGTGCCAGCAGTTTACGGGCTAGCGGAGGCTCCGGGGAGCTGTTTTTT.